One sample yielded the 10 T cell receptor beta chains listed below, sequenced in a study of OX40 agonist ivuxolimab in advanced cancers. Data came from immunoSEQ multiplex PCR; TCRdb stores just in-frame clones and leaves some out. The sample carries approximately 74,000 clones, about 93% recorded once. Sequenced here: CD4+ or CD8+ T cells sorted from blood, sampled in a trial of the OX40 agonist ivuxolimab. The origin of the receptors is an adult with an advanced solid tumor such as melanoma, head and neck, liver or kidney cancer.

V usage is TRBV10-3 and J usage is TRBJ1-2, with 9 bases that match TRBD1. CDR1 and CDR2 from the germline V gene are ENHRY and SYGVKD. With V trimmed by 3 bases and J by 0 bases, 2 bases remained unmatched. The CDR3 extends over 15 amino acids. The CDR3 DNA reads as TGTGCCATCAGTGAACAGGGGGCCTCTAACTATGGCTACACCTTC. Translating gives CAISEQGASNYGYTF.

This chain uses TRBV5-1 with TRBJ2-6, with unresolved D. Trimming took 0 bases from V and 1 from J, leaving 11 bases between them. CDR1 is SGHRS, CDR2 YFSETQ, per germline. The CDR3 sequence is 17 residues long. The CDR3 here is CASSLGGRSSGANVLTF. The CDR3 DNA follows: TGCGCCAGCAGCTTGGGTGGCAGGTCGTCTGGGGCCAACGTCCTGACTTTC.

The chain employs TRBV11-3 and TRBJ2-5; D is perhaps TRBD1 or TRBD2 (5 bases each). The CDR3 extends over 14 amino acids. Germline V gives CDR1 SGHNT, CDR2 YENEEA. The V gene lost 5 bases and the J gene lost 5 bases, with 15 bases spanning the gap. CDR3 in DNA: TGTGCCAGCAGCCCTGGGGGAGCGGTTGAGACCCAGTACTTC. It is translated as CASSPGGAVETQYF.

The chain uses TRBV19 and TRBJ2-5; D may be TRBD2 (5 bases). This CDR3 has 14 residues. Germline V lookup: CDR1 LNHDA, CDR2 SQIVND (reference sequence). The V end was cut by 5 bases, the J end by 4 bases, with 14 bases between. CDR3 coding DNA: TGTGCCAGTAGTCCCCTATCCCGGGGAGAGACCCAGTACTTC. Translated, it gives CASSPLSRGETQYF.

The genes are TRBV7-2 and TRBJ2-2; D unresolved. CDR3 length: 14 residues. V was cut by 4 bases and J by 8 bases, with 14 bases left in between. Germline values: CDR1 SGHTA, CDR2 FQGNSA. The DNA of the CDR3 is TGTGCCAGCAGCTCCCCTACCCATCCTGGGGAGCTGTTTTTT. It is translated as CASSSPTHPGELFF.

This clone has more than one count but fewer than ten. The genes are TRBV6-5 and TRBJ2-5, with 13 bases matching TRBD2. CDR3 length: 14 amino acids. Germline-derived CDR1 and CDR2 are MNHEY and SVGAGI. The J segment lost 13 bases and the V segment lost 5 bases, leaving 10 bases of the junction unmatched. In nucleotides, the CDR3 is TGTGCCAGCAGTGGAGGGACTAGCGGGACCACCTCGTACTTC. This codes for CASSGGTSGTTSYF.

DNA for the CDR3: TGTGCCAGCAGCTCCAGACTAGCGGGAGGACCGACGTCTTACAATGAGCAGTTCTTC. Translating gives CASSSRLAGGPTSYNEQFF. The chain joins TRBV7-6 to TRBJ2-1; TRBD2 aligns across 13 bases. The ends lost 4 bases at V and 4 bases at J; junction bases unmatched: 13. The CDR3 is 19 residues long. Germline assignment: CDR1 SGHVS and CDR2 FNYEAQ. Filled out from reference TRBV7-6 and TRBJ2-1, the complete variable domain reads GAGVSQSPRYKVTKRGQDVALRCDPISGHVSLYWYRQALGQGPEFLTYFNYEAQQDKSGLPNDRFSAERPEGSISTLTIQRTEQRDSAMYRCASSSRLAGGPTSYNEQFFGPGTRLTVL.

This chain joins TRBV7-9 and TRBJ1-1; TRBD1 matches 9 bases. Germline trimming cut 4 bases from V and 8 bases from J; bases unmatched to any gene: 5. Germline CDR1 is SEHNR and CDR2 is FQNEAQ (reference sequence). The CDR3 loop spans 13 amino acids. The DNA of the CDR3 is TGTGCCAGCAGCTCAGGACAGGGGCTAGAAGCTTTCTTT. This encodes CASSSGQGLEAFF.

The chain employs TRBV5-1 and TRBJ2-7, with 14 bases identical to TRBD2. J was trimmed by 5 bases and V by 5 bases; bases with no gene match: 12. Germline V gives CDR1 SGHRS, CDR2 YFSETQ. The CDR3 consists of 17 residues. As DNA, the CDR3 is TGCGCCAGCAGTCCGGCACCTGGACTAGCGGGAGGCCACGAGCAGTACTTC. Its protein product is CASSPAPGLAGGHEQYF.

With respect to this clone: The conserved closing phenylalanine or tryptophan is absent in this CDR3, likely reflecting a read error. Because the CDR3's place on the DNA is in doubt, the DNA is left out and the CDR3 is given as listed by TCRdb. The chain links TRBV7-3 to TRBJ1-2; the table assigns TRBD1, which was not confirmed against the DNA. Germline V CDR1 and CDR2: SGHTA, FQGTGA. The CDR3 comprises 13 residues, both ends counted. The CDR3 protein is CASSTTAMAPLSL.